These 25 T cell receptor beta chains were all obtained from the same sample, sequenced in a study of CD8+ T cells in alopecia areata. RNA extraction was followed by reverse transcription into cDNA, which acted as the sequencing template. Some clones are missing from TCRdb's copy, which holds only in-frame ones; the method was immunoSEQ multiplex PCR. The table shows 130,000 to 150,000 clones, with 47% occurring only once. Specimen: CD4+ T cells sorted from blood. The receptors were gathered from a human donor with alopecia areata.

This chain links TRBV6-5 with TRBJ2-7, with D possibly matching TRBD1 (5 bases). The CDR3 is 13 residues long. Trimming took 11 bases from V and 2 from J, leaving 16 bases between them. Germline V gene data show CDR1 as MNHEY and CDR2 as SVGAGI. The CDR3 DNA follows: TGTGCCGCACTGTCAGGGCAGACCTACGAGCAGTACTTC. It specifies CAALSGQTYEQYF.

In regard to this clone: The sample contains more than one DNA sequence encoding this CDR3. This chain connects TRBV27 to TRBJ2-1; D is unclear. Per the germline V gene, CDR1 is MNHEY and CDR2 is SMNVEV (reference sequence). This CDR3 comprises 11 residues. V was pared by 5 bases and J by 4 bases, with 3 bases between. CDR3 sequence reads: CASSLYNEQFF. The CDR3 DNA sequence: TGTGCCAGCAGTCTATACAATGAGCAGTTCTTC.

Only a few counts were recorded for this clone. This sequence joins TRBV18 and TRBJ1-1; D is possibly TRBD1 (6 bases). V lost 5 bases and J lost 1, with 11 bases in between. The germline CDR1 and CDR2 sequences are KGHSH and LQKENI. The CDR3 totals 14 residues. CDR3 nucleotide sequence: TGTGCCAGCTCAACATCACAGGGGAACACTGAAGCTTTCTTT. Translating it yields CASSTSQGNTEAFF.

The CDR3 here is CASSYRKGRDTQYF. CDR3 bases: TGTGCCAGCAGTTATAGGAAGGGTCGGGATACGCAGTATTTT. The chain recombines TRBV6-5 with TRBJ2-3; D not resolved. Trimming removed 3 bases at V and 6 bases at J, with 13 bases between. Per the germline V gene, CDR1 is MNHEY and CDR2 is SVGAGI. CDR3 length: 14 residues.

The chain has TRBV6-6 and TRBJ2-7; 11 nucleotides line up with TRBD2. V was clipped by 6 bases and J by 0 bases; unmatched bases: 4. The CDR3 has 15 amino acids. CDR1 and CDR2 from the germline V gene are MNHNY and SVGAGI (reference sequence). As DNA, the CDR3 is TGTGCCAGCAGCCTAACTAGCGGGAGCTCCTACGAGCAGTACTTC. Translating it yields CASSLTSGSSYEQYF.

The chain couples TRBV19 to TRBJ1-2, with 8 positions matching TRBD1. J gave up 7 bases and V 8 bases, and 12 bases lay outside the gene matches. The CDR3 has 14 amino acids. The germline CDR1 and CDR2 sequences are LNHDA and SQIVND (reference sequence). This CDR3 reads CASRTPGGSLGYTF. The DNA for the CDR3 is TGTGCCAGTCGGACGCCAGGGGGCAGCCTTGGCTACACCTTC.

V gene TRBV10-3 combines with J gene TRBJ2-5, with D possibly being TRBD1 (5 bases). The CDR3 length is 13 residues. Trimming took off 6 bases at V and 0 bases at J, with 8 bases between the two ends. Germline values: CDR1 ENHRY, CDR2 SYGVKD. In DNA, the CDR3 is TGTGCCATCAGCTTGACAGACCAAGAGACCCAGTACTTC. Translating gives CAISLTDQETQYF.

This clone was seen a few times. V gene TRBV29-1 combines with J gene TRBJ2-1; TRBD2 matches 9 bases. Looked up from germline, CDR1 is SQVTM and CDR2 is ANQGSEA. CDR3 size: 13 residues. V was clipped by 4 bases and J by 9 bases; unmatched bases: 7. CDR3 sequence reads: CSVAGTSLGEQFF. The CDR3 nucleotides are TGCAGCGTTGCTGGGACTAGCTTGGGTGAGCAGTTCTTC.

The rearrangement links TRBV7-9 to TRBJ1-1; the D is unclear. The CDR3 contains 13 residues. Germline assignment: CDR1 SEHNR and CDR2 FQNEAQ (reference sequence). Trimming cost V 3 bases and J 1 base, with 6 bases left between them. The CDR3 coding sequence is TGTGCCAGCAGCTTCAAGCCGAACACTGAAGCTTTCTTT. Translation gives CASSFKPNTEAFF.

The chain uses TRBV14 and TRBJ2-7; possible D gene TRBD1, 5 bases. Trimming removed 4 bases at V and 6 bases at J, with 13 bases between. Per the germline V gene, CDR1 is SGHDN and CDR2 is FVKESK. The length of the CDR3 is 13 residues. Written as DNA, the CDR3 is TGTGCCAGCAGCCTAGGGGCGCCCTTCGAGCAGTACTTC. It encodes CASSLGAPFEQYF.

V usage is TRBV5-1 and J usage is TRBJ2-2, with D possibly being TRBD1 (6 bases). V was trimmed by 7 bases and J by 0 bases, leaving 13 bases between them. The CDR3 runs to 15 residues. Germline assignment: CDR1 SGHRS and CDR2 YFSETQ. The CDR3 loop reads CASHGGSTNTGELFF. As DNA, the CDR3 is TGCGCCAGCCATGGGGGCAGTACGAACACCGGGGAGCTGTTTTTT.

This clone was observed a few times. The chain joins TRBV6-5 to TRBJ1-2; D is unclear. Trimming left V 4 bases short and J 1 base short, with 10 bases between. The CDR3 length is 14 residues. Looked up from germline, CDR1 is MNHEY and CDR2 is SVGAGI. This CDR3 reads CASSSSLVNYGYTF. CDR3 bases: TGTGCCAGCAGTTCCTCTCTGGTTAACTATGGCTACACCTTC.

Details on this clone: Other DNA sequences in this sample translate to the same CDR3. The rearrangement uses TRBV20-1 and TRBJ2-5; D gene uncertain. Germline V gives CDR1 DFQATT, CDR2 SNEGSKA (reference sequence). The CDR3 totals 10 residues. CDR3 amino acids: CSALGETQYF. The CDR3 DNA follows: TGCAGCGCCCTGGGGGAGACCCAGTACTTC.

The chain carries TRBV28 and TRBJ2-7; D call uncertain. The germline V gene has CDR1 MDHEN and CDR2 SYDVKM. CDR3 length equals 11 residues. Trimming took 5 bases from V and 2 from J, leaving 4 bases between them. The CDR3 spells CASSTTYEQYF. CDR3 nucleotide sequence: TGTGCCAGCAGTACCACCTACGAGCAGTACTTC.

The genes are TRBV14 and TRBJ1-2; no firm D call. V lost 5 bases and J lost 5, with 9 bases in between. CDR3 length: 12 residues. Germline CDR1 and CDR2: SGHDN and FVKESK. CDR3 in DNA: TGTGCCAGCAGCGCCGTCGGGTATGGCTACACCTTC. Translating gives CASSAVGYGYTF.

In this sample, this clone turned up a few times. The V call is TRBV15, the J call TRBJ2-6, with D unresolved. The CDR3 contains 17 residues. Germline lookup yields CDR1 LNHNV and CDR2 YYDKDF (reference sequence). Trimming removed 4 bases from V and 0 bases from J, with 13 bases in between. The CDR3 DNA reads TGTGCCACCAGCAATTGGCTATCTAGCTCTGGGGCCAACGTCCTGACTTTC. Translated: CATSNWLSSSGANVLTF.

The rearrangement joins TRBV29-1 to TRBJ2-7, with a tentative D call TRBD1 (5 bases). CDR3 size: 14 residues. Deletions cut 6 bases from V and 6 bases from J, with 21 bases between. Germline CDR1 is SQVTM and CDR2 is ANQGSEA. This CDR3 reads CSVLPRLGPGEQYF. The CDR3 region has the DNA TGCAGCGTCCTCCCGAGGCTGGGGCCAGGCGAGCAGTACTTC.

The chain combines TRBV19 with TRBJ2-2; D call uncertain. Trimming stripped 1 base from V and 5 bases from J, with 2 bases between. This CDR3 comprises 12 residues. Germline CDR1 LNHDA, CDR2 SQIVND (reference sequence). The CDR3 protein is CASSIGTGELFF. Written as DNA, the CDR3 is TGTGCCAGTAGTATAGGTACCGGGGAGCTGTTTTTT.

This clone has just a few counts. The gene calls are TRBV19 and TRBJ2-7; TRBD2 agrees at 11 bases. Germline loops: CDR1 LNHDA, CDR2 SQIVND (reference sequence). V shed 5 bases, J shed 7 bases, and the junction held 13 bases outside the gene matches. This CDR3 comprises 16 residues. The chain's CDR3 is CASSDTGTSGRWEQYF. In nucleotides, the CDR3 is TGTGCCAGTAGTGACACCGGGACTAGCGGCAGGTGGGAGCAGTACTTC.

This chain links TRBV10-3 with TRBJ1-1; D gene ambiguous. CDR1 and CDR2 (germline): ENHRY, SYGVKD. The germline V and J ends were trimmed by 4 bases and 1 base, with 7 bases remaining between them. There are 13 residues in the CDR3. The CDR3 region has the DNA TGTGCCATCAGTGTTTACCGGAACACTGAAGCTTTCTTT. Translated: CAISVYRNTEAFF.

This clone was recorded a few times. DNA of the CDR3: TGTGCCACCAGCGGCTTCGGGGGTACGAATGAGCAGTTCTTC. Residues: CATSGFGGTNEQFF. The J gene is TRBJ2-1, the V gene TRBV15; weak D call: TRBD2 (6 bases). Germline assignment: CDR1 LNHNV and CDR2 YYDKDF (reference sequence). This CDR3 has 14 residues. V was shortened by 5 bases and J by 7 bases, with 15 bases between the two germline ends.

The rearrangement uses TRBV4-1 and TRBJ1-4; D call uncertain. The CDR3 length is 12 residues. The germline CDR1 and CDR2 sequences are MGHRA and YSYEKL. The V end was cut by 3 bases, the J end by 8 bases, with 7 bases between. CDR3 amino acids: CASSQVGEKLFF. DNA for the CDR3: TGCGCCAGCAGCCAGGTTGGGGAAAAACTGTTTTTT.

This chain joins TRBV5-6 and TRBJ1-2; D call uncertain. The V gene lost 6 bases and the J gene lost 2 bases, with 11 bases spanning the gap. The germline gives CDR1 SGHDT, CDR2 YYEEEE. The CDR3 length is 13 residues. CDR3 nucleotide sequence: TGTGCCAGCACCAGAGCGGGGAACTATGGCTACACCTTC. This codes for CASTRAGNYGYTF.

This clone has more than one count but fewer than ten. The chain couples TRBV5-4 to TRBJ2-7; no reliable D call. Trimming left V 0 bases short and J 8 bases short, with 15 bases between. The germline V gene has CDR1 SGHNT and CDR2 YYREEE (reference sequence). The length of the CDR3 is 14 residues. CDR3 DNA sequence: TGTGCCAGCAGCTTGGACCCACCTAGTGTGCAGCAGTACTTC. Amino acid sequence: CASSLDPPSVQQYF.

The V and J genes are TRBV29-1 and TRBJ1-1; unclear D gene. The CDR3 totals 11 residues. Germline CDR1 SQVTM, CDR2 ANQGSEA. Trimming removed 7 bases from V and 7 bases from J, with 13 bases in between. The chain's CDR3 is CSASGNGEAFF. In DNA form, the CDR3 reads TGCAGCGCCTCGGGTAACGGTGAAGCTTTCTTT.